The rows below give T cell receptor beta chains drawn from one sample of a study of cytomegalovirus exposure and HLA in healthy donors. Using immunoSEQ multiplex PCR, the repertoire was profiled, and TCRdb retains in-frame clones only, with some absent. The sample has approximately 150,000 clones, 80% seen once. The sample comprised PBMCs. These TCRs come from a woman in her forties in good health and CMV-seronegative. The CDR3 runs from the conserved cysteine through the conserved F or W. Fields, in order: V gene, clone size, J gene, D gene, CDR3 protein, CDR3 DNA. D genes are given only for firm matches. The size entry is marked missing in some rows and otherwise reads once, few, many or a size class.

TRBV2,-,TRBJ2-7,-,CASSEARNRMGDEQYF,TGTGCCAGCAGTGAAGCGCGCAATCGAATGGGCGACGAGCAGTACTTC
TRBV7-2,-,TRBJ1-3,-,CASSPRAGKGFLAQHTIYF,TGTGCCAGCAGCCCACGAGCAGGGAAAGGGTTCTTAGCCCAGCACACCATATATTTT
TRBV28,-,TRBJ2-1,-,CASSGSSYNEQFF,TGTGCCAGCAGTGGGAGCTCCTACAATGAGCAGTTCTTC
TRBV19,-,TRBJ1-5,TRBD1,CASTHPRGQGSEQPQHF,TGTGCCAGTACTCACCCAAGGGGACAGGGTTCGGAACAGCCCCAGCATTTT
TRBV18,-,TRBJ2-3,-,CASSPPGYRLPPGTDTQYF,TGTGCCAGCTCACCACCGGGATACAGGCTACCTCCCGGCACAGATACGCAGTATTTT
TRBV27,-,TRBJ2-3,-,CASSSWETDTQYF,TGTGCCAGCAGTAGCTGGGAGACAGATACGCAGTATTTT
TRBV19,-,TRBJ2-3,TRBD1,CASSRGQGPDTQYF,TGTGCCAGTAGTAGGGGACAGGGTCCCGATACGCAGTATTTT
TRBV6-1,once,TRBJ2-3,-,CASSGLRGTDTQYF,TGTGCCAGCAGTGGCTTACGGGGCACAGATACGCAGTATTTT
TRBV11-2,-,TRBJ1-1,-,CASSLDTNTEAFF,TGTGCCAGCAGCCTGGACACAAACACTGAAGCTTTCTTT
TRBV4-3,-,TRBJ2-5,-,CASSQDWEGGETQYF,TGCGCCAGCAGCCAAGATTGGGAGGGGGGAGAGACCCAGTACTTC
TRBV11-2,-,TRBJ1-1,TRBD1,CASSLQGAGTEAFF,TGTGCCAGCAGCCTACAGGGGGCAGGCACTGAAGCTTTCTTT
TRBV7-2,once,TRBJ2-5,TRBD1,CASSAYYRGADQYQYF,TGTGCCAGCAGCGCTTACTACAGGGGCGCCGATCAGTACCAGTACTTC
TRBV7-9,-,TRBJ1-4,-,CSSSFEGMRLFF,TGTTCCAGCAGCTTTGAGGGTATGCGGCTGTTTTTT
TRBV5-3,few,TRBJ2-1,TRBD2,CARSRGLARDNEQFF,TGTGCCAGAAGCCGGGGACTAGCGAGGGACAATGAGCAGTTCTTC
TRBV4-3,few,TRBJ2-3,TRBD2,CASSQDPTGGGSDTQYF,TGCGCCAGCAGCCAAGATCCCACGGGCGGGGGGTCAGATACGCAGTATTTT
TRBV14,-,TRBJ2-2,-,CASSQVMNTGELFF,TGTGCCAGCAGCCAAGTAATGAACACCGGGGAGCTGTTTTTT
TRBV11-3,-,TRBJ1-3,TRBD1,CASSPPWGQPFSGNTIYF,TGTGCCAGCAGCCCCCCGTGGGGACAGCCCTTCTCTGGAAACACCATATATTTT
TRBV4-3,-,TRBJ2-3,-,CASSQEFGKTDTQYF,TGCGCCAGCAGCCAAGAGTTCGGTAAAACAGATACGCAGTATTTT
TRBV29-1,-,TRBJ2-5,-,CSVGLGEKTQYF,TGCAGCGTTGGATTAGGGGAAAAGACCCAGTACTTC
TRBV7-9,once,TRBJ2-3,TRBD2,CASSPRGRTSSSTDTQYF,TGTGCCAGCAGCCCCCGCGGGAGGACGAGTTCTAGCACAGATACGCAGTATTTT
TRBV28,once,TRBJ2-3,TRBD2,CASRAGGDTDTQYF,TGTGCCAGCAGGGCGGGGGGGGACACAGATACGCAGTATTTT
TRBV9,-,TRBJ2-1,-,CASSGGSAAVNEQFF,TGTGCCAGCAGCGGGGGCTCAGCTGCGGTCAATGAGCAGTTCTTC
TRBV6-5,-,TRBJ1-1,-,CASSGAANTEAFF,TGTGCCAGCAGTGGAGCGGCGAACACTGAAGCTTTCTTT
TRBV30,-,TRBJ1-6,-,CAWKRGMDSPLHF,TGTGCCTGGAAACGAGGGATGGACTCACCCCTCCACTTT
TRBV5-1,-,TRBJ1-5,-,CASSPSEGNQPQHF,TGCGCCAGCAGCCCGTCCGAGGGCAATCAGCCCCAGCATTTT
TRBV6-5,-,TRBJ2-2,TRBD1,CASYRQGGTGELFF,TGTGCCAGTTATAGACAGGGGGGGACCGGGGAGCTGTTTTTT
TRBV7-2,once,TRBJ1-1,-,CASSFLGHTEAFF,TGTGCCAGCAGCTTCTTGGGGCACACTGAAGCTTTCTTT
TRBV6-5,once,TRBJ1-1,TRBD1,CASTRQGVNTEAFF,TGTGCCAGCACGCGACAGGGCGTGAACACTGAAGCTTTCTTT
TRBV18,-,TRBJ2-4,-,CASSPGPSGLSKNIQYF,TGTGCCAGCTCACCAGGACCCTCCGGACTTTCCAAAAACATTCAGTACTTC
TRBV5-1,-,TRBJ2-2,-,CASSLVVGGVAGELFF,TGCGCCAGCAGCTTGGTAGTAGGGGGGGTCGCCGGGGAGCTGTTTTTT
TRBV13,-,TRBJ2-7,-,CASSRKGLTKTYEQYF,TGTGCCAGCAGCAGGAAGGGACTGACTAAAACCTACGAGCAGTACTTC
TRBV7-9,-,TRBJ1-1,-,CASSLTGVVTEAFF,TGTGCCAGCAGCTTAACTGGTGTAGTCACTGAAGCTTTCTTT
TRBV9,-,TRBJ1-6,-,CASSVTSSSYNSPLHF,TGTGCCAGCAGCGTAACTTCGAGCTCCTATAATTCACCCCTCCACTTT
TRBV6-6,few,TRBJ1-2,-,CASTPNQVAYTF,TGTGCCAGCACCCCAAACCAAGTAGCCTACACCTTC
TRBV10-3,-,TRBJ1-1,-,CAISESLFTDMNTEAFF,TGTGCCATCAGTGAGTCGTTATTTACAGACATGAACACTGAAGCTTTCTTT
TRBV5-1,-,TRBJ1-2,TRBD1,CASSLGDRPYGYTF,TGCGCCAGCAGCTTAGGGGACAGGCCATATGGCTACACCTTC
TRBV4-2,-,TRBJ2-1,-,CASSQDIGGYNEQFF,TGTGCCAGCAGCCAAGACATCGGGGGATACAATGAGCAGTTCTTC
TRBV9,-,TRBJ2-1,TRBD2,CASSVLGGGAGEQFF,TGTGCCAGCAGCGTACTGGGCGGGGGGGCCGGTGAGCAGTTCTTC
TRBV25-1,-,TRBJ1-4,-,CASSSRGAGEKLFF,TGTGCCAGCAGTAGCCGGGGGGCAGGTGAAAAACTGTTTTTT
TRBV7-2,-,TRBJ2-2,TRBD2,CASSAVAGGITGELFF,TGTGCCAGCAGCGCCGTAGCGGGGGGGATCACCGGGGAGCTGTTTTTT
TRBV20-1,once,TRBJ2-7,TRBD2,CSASRAGEQYF,TGCAGTGCTAGTCGAGCGGGGGAGCAGTACTTC
TRBV11-2,-,TRBJ2-1,-,CASSLDISVAVSSYNEQFF,TGTGCCAGCAGCTTAGATATTTCGGTAGCGGTCAGCTCCTACAATGAGCAGTTCTTC
TRBV6-6,-,TRBJ2-3,-,CASRHGRDADTQYF,TGTGCCAGCCGGCATGGGCGGGACGCAGATACGCAGTATTTT
TRBV15,-,TRBJ2-1,TRBD2,CATSTDRDYSYNEQFF,TGTGCCACCAGCACTGACCGGGACTACTCCTACAATGAGCAGTTCTTC
TRBV2,-,TRBJ1-5,TRBD1,CASRDDRGSNQPQHF,TGTGCCAGCAGGGATGACAGGGGAAGCAATCAGCCCCAGCATTTT
TRBV4-3,-,TRBJ2-1,-,CASSQRAGPYNEQFF,TGCGCCAGCAGCCAGCGGGCAGGACCCTACAATGAGCAGTTCTTC
TRBV14,few,TRBJ2-3,TRBD1,CASSPTTGAPDTQYF,TGTGCCAGCAGCCCGACGACAGGGGCCCCAGATACGCAGTATTTT
TRBV7-3,-,TRBJ2-3,TRBD2,CASSSPVAGSTDTQYF,TGTGCCAGCAGCTCCCCAGTAGCGGGGAGCACAGATACGCAGTATTTT
TRBV7-7,-,TRBJ2-1,TRBD2,CASSFGLAGGHEQFF,TGTGCCAGCAGCTTCGGGCTAGCGGGGGGGCATGAGCAGTTCTTC
TRBV19,-,TRBJ2-2,TRBD2,CASSIDGAGVSSGELFF,TGTGCCAGTAGTATAGACGGAGCGGGAGTTTCTTCCGGGGAGCTGTTTTTT
TRBV27,-,TRBJ1-5,-,CASSFGGRTGEAQHF,TGTGCCAGCAGTTTTGGGGGACGGACGGGAGAGGCCCAGCATTTT
TRBV7-9,-,TRBJ2-7,-,CSSSQDREVSEQYF,TGTTCCAGCAGCCAAGACAGGGAGGTATCCGAGCAGTACTTC
TRBV9,-,TRBJ2-5,TRBD2,CASSPPALAGSETQYF,TGTGCCAGCAGCCCGCCGGCCCTAGCGGGATCAGAGACCCAGTACTTC
TRBV28,few,TRBJ1-4,-,CASSSGGSFLLFF,TGTGCCAGCAGTTCGGGGGGCAGTTTCTTACTGTTTTTT